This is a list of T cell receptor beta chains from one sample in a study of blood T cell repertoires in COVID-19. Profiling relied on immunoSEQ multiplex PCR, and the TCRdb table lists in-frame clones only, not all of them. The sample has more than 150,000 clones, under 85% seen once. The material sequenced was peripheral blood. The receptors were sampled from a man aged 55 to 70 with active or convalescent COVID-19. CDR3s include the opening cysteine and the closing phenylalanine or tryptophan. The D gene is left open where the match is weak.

CDR3 protein: CASSVGQGDQPQHF; D gene: TRBD1; V gene: TRBV5-1
CDR3 protein: CAWGGTGLRETQYF; D gene: TRBD1; V gene: TRBV30
CDR3 protein: CASSQRVPYNEQFF; D gene: .; V gene: TRBV28
CDR3 protein: CASSQGQRAFF; D gene: .; V gene: TRBV6-2/TRBV6-3
CDR3 protein: CASSYRSTGISNQPQHF; D gene: TRBD1; V gene: TRBV6-2/TRBV6-3
CDR3 protein: CASSQAPPNPNEQYF; D gene: .; V gene: TRBV3-1/TRBV3-2
CDR3 protein: CASSLAGSYEQYF; D gene: TRBD2; V gene: TRBV7-9
CDR3 protein: CSASPGEVATEAFF; D gene: .; V gene: TRBV20-1
CDR3 protein: CASSSQGEVGELFF; D gene: .; V gene: TRBV19
CDR3 protein: CASSVGGWAGNEKLFF; D gene: .; V gene: TRBV9
CDR3 protein: CASSYSAGIGYTF; D gene: .; V gene: TRBV6-5
CDR3 protein: CASSIRAGQGSSYEQYF; D gene: TRBD1; V gene: TRBV19
CDR3 protein: CASSLFSGYEQYF; D gene: .; V gene: TRBV7-2
CDR3 protein: CASRWTGKNEKLFF; D gene: TRBD1; V gene: TRBV2
CDR3 protein: CASSQECWGRSDSNQPQHF; D gene: .; V gene: TRBV14
CDR3 protein: CASSLDRVYEQYF; D gene: .; V gene: TRBV28
CDR3 protein: CASSLEIVNNSPLHF; D gene: .; V gene: TRBV5-5
CDR3 protein: CASSFMGQGALETQYF; D gene: TRBD1; V gene: TRBV7-8
CDR3 protein: CATSDPGLGVDTQYF; D gene: TRBD2; V gene: TRBV24-1
CDR3 protein: CARLTQGCAGANVLTF; D gene: .; V gene: TRBV19
CDR3 protein: CSVGVLAGGSYEQYF; D gene: TRBD2; V gene: TRBV29-1
CDR3 protein: CASSLAEVAGEGEQFF; D gene: TRBD2; V gene: TRBV9
CDR3 protein: CASSSDWAGETQYF; D gene: .; V gene: TRBV7-9
CDR3 protein: CASTPAGGSTEAFF; D gene: .; V gene: TRBV28
CDR3 protein: CASTNELAGGLNEQFF; D gene: TRBD2; V gene: TRBV5-1
CDR3 protein: CASSLTGTGGGYNEQFF; D gene: TRBD1; V gene: TRBV11-2
CDR3 protein: CARPAGEKLFF; D gene: .; V gene: TRBV6-8
CDR3 protein: CASSFTSGRETQYF; D gene: TRBD2; V gene: TRBV7-2
CDR3 protein: CASSLVGTGIAYNSPLHF; D gene: TRBD1; V gene: TRBV27
CDR3 protein: CASNYRVQDGYTF; D gene: .; V gene: TRBV7-9
CDR3 protein: CASSPSVQETQYF; D gene: .; V gene: TRBV13
CDR3 protein: CASTNWGGPQSPGQHF; D gene: .; V gene: TRBV5-6
CDR3 protein: CASSGFSPEAFF; D gene: .; V gene: TRBV4-1
CDR3 protein: CASSKRTGNTADTQYF; D gene: .; V gene: TRBV21-1
CDR3 protein: CASSAGSGSSSYGYTF; D gene: .; V gene: TRBV13
CDR3 protein: CASSEQGVTDTQYF; D gene: TRBD1; V gene: TRBV2
CDR3 protein: CASSTLAGGNQPQHF; D gene: .; V gene: TRBV27
CDR3 protein: CSVEDGTGPLLLGYTF; D gene: TRBD1; V gene: TRBV29-1
CDR3 protein: CASSRLPGLAGGSSYEQYF; D gene: .; V gene: TRBV12-1
CDR3 protein: CASSLLAGGSETQYF; D gene: TRBD2; V gene: TRBV5-6
CDR3 protein: CASRTDITYNEQFF; D gene: .; V gene: TRBV5-4
CDR3 protein: CASSYGTSGSGEQFF; D gene: TRBD2; V gene: TRBV6-5
CDR3 protein: CASSPGRGQGGRWPQHF; D gene: TRBD1; V gene: TRBV4-3
CDR3 protein: CASSLARVLKNIQYF; D gene: .; V gene: TRBV5-8
CDR3 protein: CASSEQGNLNTEAFF; D gene: .; V gene: TRBV6-1
CDR3 protein: CSVLGREQTDTQYF; D gene: TRBD2; V gene: TRBV29-1
CDR3 protein: CASSQQGENEKLFF; D gene: .; V gene: TRBV19
CDR3 protein: CASSSLGREPYNEQFF; D gene: .; V gene: TRBV5-1
CDR3 protein: CASRDRDRSTYEQYF; D gene: TRBD1; V gene: TRBV6-5
CDR3 protein: CASSAPGQGSQPQHF; D gene: TRBD1; V gene: TRBV2